Listed below are T cell receptor beta chains from one sample, sequenced in a study of blood T cell repertoires in COVID-19. Using immunoSEQ multiplex PCR, the repertoire was profiled, and TCRdb retains in-frame clones only, with some absent. The sample lists about 360,000 clones, 81% occurring once. The sequenced material came from peripheral blood. These receptors all stem from a human donor with acute or convalescent COVID-19. The donor label of this sample is uncertain. CDR3s include the opening cysteine and the closing phenylalanine or tryptophan. A D gene is named only where the DNA matches it firmly. Clone size is given for some rows only: seen once, a few or many times, or a class if the clone is expanded.

j_call v_call clone_size d_call cdr3_nt cdr3_aa
TRBJ2-3 TRBV6-2/TRBV6-3 NA NA TGTGCCAGCAGTTATAATAGCAGGGTACGTCAAAGCACAGATACGCAGTATTTT CASSYNSRVRQSTDTQYF
TRBJ1-1 TRBV30 few NA TGTGCCTGGAGCGAAATCAGGGGGAACACTGAAGCTTTCTTT CAWSEIRGNTEAFF
TRBJ1-6 TRBV6-4 NA TRBD1 TGTGCCAGCAGTGGGGACAGGTCCCCAAATAATTCACCCCTCCACTTT CASSGDRSPNNSPLHF
TRBJ2-3 TRBV5-6 NA NA TGTGCCAGCAGCTTGTTTCGGGGGAGTGGCACAGATACGCAGTATTTT CASSLFRGSGTDTQYF
TRBJ2-1 TRBV7-9 few NA TGTGCCAGCAGCCCCTCTAGTGGCGGTGAGCAGTTCTTC CASSPSSGGEQFF
TRBJ1-1 TRBV5-3 NA NA TGTGCCAGAAGCTATCAGGGGTTGAACACTGAAGCTTTCTTT CARSYQGLNTEAFF
TRBJ1-6 TRBV30 few NA TGTGCCTGGAGTCGGGCAGGGGCCTCCTACTCCTATAATTCACCCCTCCACTTT CAWSRAGASYSYNSPLHF
TRBJ1-1 TRBV10-2 NA TRBD1 TGCGCCAGCAGTGACATCACAGGGGGGAAAGCTTTCTTT CASSDITGGKAFF
TRBJ2-1 TRBV11-2 NA TRBD1 TGTGCCAGCAGCTTAGATGGGACAGGCGTCCATGAGCAGTTCTTC CASSLDGTGVHEQFF
TRBJ1-2 TRBV3-1/TRBV3-2 NA TRBD1 TGTGCCAGCAGCCAAGACGGGACAGGGAACACCTTC CASSQDGTGNTF
TRBJ1-5 TRBV5-1 NA NA TGCGCCAGCAGCTTGGAACCCGGGGGAGCTAGCAATCAGCCCCAGCATTTT CASSLEPGGASNQPQHF
TRBJ1-1 TRBV12-3/TRBV12-4 NA NA TGTGCCAGCTTCGACAGGTTGAACACTGAAGCTTTCTTT CASFDRLNTEAFF
TRBJ2-5 TRBV6-2/TRBV6-3 NA NA TGTGCCAGCAGCCACCCAAGACTGGTTGACAGGATCATCCAGGAGACCCAGTACTTC CASSHPRLVDRIIQETQYF
TRBJ2-1 TRBV12-5 NA NA TGTGCTAGTGTCCAGGACTTACGCGATGAGCAGTTCTTC CASVQDLRDEQFF
TRBJ2-5 TRBV21-1 few NA TGTGCCAGCAGCAACTCTTCCCGGGAGTTGTCTCGGGAGACCCAGTACTTC CASSNSSRELSRETQYF
TRBJ2-2 TRBV5-1 NA TRBD1 TGCGCCAGCAGCCGTGACAGGGGCTACACCGGGGAGCTGTTTTTT CASSRDRGYTGELFF
TRBJ2-7 TRBV29-1 NA NA TGCAGCGTGCGGACAGACCCGGCCGGGCAGTACTTC CSVRTDPAGQYF
TRBJ2-6 TRBV4-1 NA NA TGCGCCAGCAGCCCACGTCAGGGGCCTGGGGCCAACGTCCTGACTTTC CASSPRQGPGANVLTF
TRBJ1-2 TRBV21-1 NA NA TGTGCCAGCAGCAAAGCCCCCGGCCCCAAGGGGTATGGCTACACCTTC CASSKAPGPKGYGYTF
TRBJ1-1 TRBV5-1 NA NA TGCGCCAGCAGCTTGGAACTTGGAGGTTCCGATGAAGCTTTCTTT CASSLELGGSDEAFF
TRBJ1-1 TRBV7-9 NA NA TGTGCCAGCAGCAAAACCGTCCGCCTCACGGGTATCGAAGCTTTCTTT CASSKTVRLTGIEAFF
TRBJ2-7 TRBV19 few TRBD1 TGTGCCAGTAGTCTAAGAGCGGGGACAGGGCGTTCCTACGAGCAGTACTTC CASSLRAGTGRSYEQYF
TRBJ2-1 TRBV21-1 NA NA TGTGCCAGCAGCAAAGTTCCTAGCGGGAGCTGGGAGCAGTTCTTC CASSKVPSGSWEQFF
TRBJ2-7 TRBV29-1 NA NA TGCAGCGTTGTAGGGAGTTACAGCTCCAGCTCCTACGAGCAGTACTTC CSVVGSYSSSSYEQYF
TRBJ1-3 TRBV18 NA NA TGTGCCAGCTCACCATGGGCCCTAACGACCCTCTTTGGAAACACCATATATTTT CASSPWALTTLFGNTIYF
TRBJ2-7 TRBV6-6 few TRBD1 TGTGCCAGCAGTGCCGGGACAGCATCCTACGAGCAGTACTTC CASSAGTASYEQYF
TRBJ2-7 TRBV12-3/TRBV12-4 NA NA TGTGCCAGCACGCGCGAAGGGGGGGGCGAGCAGTACTTC CASTREGGGEQYF
TRBJ2-3 TRBV11-2 NA NA TGTGCCAGCAGCTTCGCAGAGACTAGCACAGATACGCAGTATTTT CASSFAETSTDTQYF
TRBJ2-7 TRBV13 NA TRBD2 TGTGCCAGCAGCTTTTTTAGCGGGGGGACGTACGAGCAGTACTTC CASSFFSGGTYEQYF
TRBJ1-2 TRBV3-1/TRBV3-2 NA TRBD1 TGTGCCAGCAGCCCATCCGACAGGGGTGGAGGCTACACCTTC CASSPSDRGGGYTF
TRBJ1-4 TRBV6-6 NA NA TGTGCCAGCAGTTACGGGGGGGCCCCAGAAAAACTGTTTTTT CASSYGGAPEKLFF